This T cell receptor (beta chain) emerged from a study of CD8+ T cells in alopecia areata. cDNA prepared by RNA extraction and subsequent reverse transcription served as the template for sequencing. Sequencing used immunoSEQ multiplex PCR; TCRdb keeps in-frame clones, though not all of them. This sample yields 140,000 to 150,000 clones, of which 62% are seen a single time; 35% to 40% belongs to the top ten. Concerning this clone: Its antigen remains unknown.

General study findings and limits: Affected scalp, especially in alopecia totalis/universalis, had a higher clonality than normal scalp did. The study found TCR sharing across patients less clear than in mice, possibly for HLA reasons.

V lost 0 bases and J lost 7, with 10 bases in between. CDR3 length equals 14 residues. Germline V gives CDR1 LNHNV, CDR2 YYDKDF (reference sequence). Investigators sorted PBMCs to obtain both CD4+ and CD8+ T cells. The receptor comes from a human donor in good health. Sequenced: CD8+ T cells sorted from blood. The chain couples TRBV15 to TRBJ2-1; D unresolved. The CDR3 loop reads CATSRDLGLNEQFF. The CDR3 DNA sequence: TGTGCCACCAGCAGAGATCTCGGTCTGAATGAGCAGTTCTTC.